Shown below are 7 T cell receptor beta chains from a single sample sequenced in a study of cytomegalovirus exposure and HLA in healthy donors. Vbeta (60) and Jbeta (13) primers were used in the PCR. TCRdb's table, derived via immunoSEQ multiplex PCR, lists solely in-frame clones and lacks some. This table has over 150,000 clones, 70% to 90% appearing once. Sequencing used PBMCs. These receptors all stem from a girl between 10 and 17 years old in good health and CMV-seropositive.

This chain connects TRBV9 to TRBJ1-2; TRBD1 aligns across 10 bases. This CDR3 contains 15 residues. Germline loops: CDR1 SGDLS, CDR2 YYNGEE. Trimming removed 3 bases from V and 0 bases from J; junction bases left unmatched: 2. The chain's CDR3 is CASSADRGPNYGYTF. The CDR3 bases are TGTGCCAGCAGCGCCGACAGGGGGCCTAACTATGGCTACACCTTC.

The genes are TRBV10-1 and TRBJ2-2; possible D gene TRBD1, 5 bases. Trimming left V 5 bases short and J 0 bases short, with 25 bases between. In germline, CDR1 is WNHNN, CDR2 SYGVQD (reference sequence). The CDR3 contains 20 residues. The CDR3 nucleotides are TGCGCCAGCAGTCAAGGGCAGGGAAGAAAGTCCCTCGCGAACACCGGGGAGCTGTTTTTT. Protein product: CASSQGQGRKSLANTGELFF.

Remarks on this clone: A junction boundary mismatches the germline segment, possibly from a read error. The chain joins TRBV5-1 to TRBJ2-7, with 8 bases aligning to TRBD2. Germline CDR1 SGHRS, CDR2 YFSETQ. The CDR3 contains 12 residues. The CDR3 DNA is TGTGCCAGCAGCCCCGGGGGGGGCGAGCAGTACTTC. Translation gives CASSPGGGEQYF.

The V and J genes are TRBV5-5 and TRBJ1-5; 10 nucleotides match TRBD1. CDR1 is SGHKS, CDR2 YYEKEE, per germline (reference sequence). The junction had 4 bases not matched to a gene; V was cut back by 4 bases and J by 0 bases. The CDR3 spans 16 residues. The DNA of the CDR3 is TGTGCCAGCAGCGGGACAGGGGAACCTAGCAATCAGCCCCAGCATTTT. Protein: CASSGTGEPSNQPQHF. Full variable domain (remainder filled in from reference TRBV5-5 and TRBJ1-5): DAGVTQSPTHLIKTRGQQVTLRCSPISGHKSVSWYQQVLGQGPQFIFQYYEKEERGRGNFPDRFSARQFPNYSSELNVNALLLGDSALYLCASSGTGEPSNQPQHFGDGTRLSIL.

The rearrangement uses TRBV19 and TRBJ1-1; 10 bases agree with TRBD1. Germline V CDR1 and CDR2: LNHDA, SQIVND (reference sequence). The CDR3 runs 16 residues. Unmatched junction bases numbered 7, after V lost 5 bases and J lost 1 base. The CDR3 nucleotides read TGTGCCAGTAGTCTCCGGACAGGGGGGCAGAACACTGAAGCTTTCTTT. The encoded protein is CASSLRTGGQNTEAFF.

The chain is built from TRBV5-1 and TRBJ1-3, with 9 bases fitting TRBD1. Trimming took 1 base from V and 3 from J; bases not matched to a gene: 5. The CDR3 contains 16 residues. CDR1 is SGHRS, CDR2 YFSETQ, per germline. This chain's CDR3 is CASSLRGQGGGNTIYF. The DNA of the CDR3 is TGCGCCAGCAGCTTGAGGGGACAGGGAGGTGGAAACACCATATATTTT.

V gene TRBV5-8 combines with J gene TRBJ2-7; no firm D call. There are 11 residues in the CDR3. V shed 2 bases and J shed 5 bases, with 5 bases lying between them. Germline V CDR1 and CDR2: SGHTS, YDEGEE. The CDR3 region is CASSLLNEQYF. The CDR3 nucleotides read TGTGCCAGCAGCTTACTTAACGAGCAGTACTTC.